Listed below are T cell receptor beta chains from one sample, sequenced in a study of cytomegalovirus exposure and HLA in healthy donors. Using immunoSEQ multiplex PCR, the repertoire was profiled, and TCRdb retains in-frame clones only, with some absent. Among more than 100,000 clones listed, roughly 80% were seen once. Sequencing was done on a sample of PBMCs. These receptors were obtained from a woman in her forties in good health and CMV-seropositive. CDR3s include the opening cysteine and the closing phenylalanine or tryptophan. D genes are given only for firm matches. For some rows the clone size is stated as once, few or many, or as a class when expanded; others skip it.

abundance | j_gene | v_gene | d_gene | CDR3nt | CDR3aa
few | TRBJ2-4 | TRBV10-1 | . | TGCGCCAGCAGGGCCCGGGAAATCAGTCTAGCCAAAAACATTCAGTACTTC | CASRAREISLAKNIQYF
. | TRBJ1-6 | TRBV19 | . | TGTGCCAGTAGTATACAGACCTATAATTCACCCCTCCACTTT | CASSIQTYNSPLHF
. | TRBJ1-2 | TRBV5-4 | . | TGTGCCAGCACCTTCCGGGGAGGGGAAGGTGGCTACACCTTC | CASTFRGGEGGYTF
. | TRBJ1-4 | TRBV4-2 | . | TGTGCCAGCAGCCAAGATCGGGTTTTAGGAAAACTGTTTTTT | CASSQDRVLGKLFF
few | TRBJ1-1 | TRBV30 | . | TGTGCCTGGAGACTAGGGGGGAACACTGAAGCTTTCTTT | CAWRLGGNTEAFF
. | TRBJ2-5 | TRBV30 | . | TGTGCCTGGAGCCCCCGCGGGGTGGGGGAGACCCAGTACTTC | CAWSPRGVGETQYF
few | TRBJ2-3 | TRBV5-4 | . | TGTGCCAGCAGCTACGGACAGATCTCAGATACGCAGTATTTT | CASSYGQISDTQYF
few | TRBJ1-1 | TRBV7-8 | TRBD1 | TGTGCCAGCAGCTTAGCGGGTACAGGGGCCAATTTGGGATATGAAGCTTTCTTT | CASSLAGTGANLGYEAFF
once | TRBJ2-2 | TRBV6-4 | . | TGTGCCAGCAGTGACGACGTCTCGAGGGCCGGGGAGCTGTTTTTT | CASSDDVSRAGELFF
few | TRBJ2-7 | TRBV7-6 | TRBD1 | TGTGCCAGCAGCTTAGAGGACAGGGAAGGCTACGAGCAGTACTTC | CASSLEDREGYEQYF
. | TRBJ2-7 | TRBV6-5 | . | TGTGCCAGCAGTGAATTTCTCGGCGGTGAGCAGTACTTC | CASSEFLGGEQYF
. | TRBJ2-5 | TRBV6-1 | . | TGTGCCAGCTGCCAGCGGTGGGAAGAGACCCAGTACTTC | CASCQRWEETQYF
. | TRBJ2-3 | TRBV6-5 | TRBD2 | TGTGCCAGCCGGGGGGGAGGTACAGATACGCAGTATTTT | CASRGGGTDTQYF
few | TRBJ2-7 | TRBV25-1 | . | TGTGCCAGCTACCTCCTACAGAGCTCCTACGAGCAGTACTTC | CASYLLQSSYEQYF
. | TRBJ1-2 | TRBV20-1 | . | TGCAGTGCTAGCAACAGGGTAGGCTACACCTTC | CSASNRVGYTF
. | TRBJ2-7 | TRBV10-3 | . | TGTGCCATCAGGACCAGGGGTTCGGAGGACGAGCAGTACTTC | CAIRTRGSEDEQYF
. | TRBJ2-2 | TRBV7-2 | TRBD2 | TGTGCCAGCAGCCCGGGGGGGCTAGCGGGTTACGGGGAGCTGTTTTTT | CASSPGGLAGYGELFF
few | TRBJ2-1 | TRBV4-1 | . | TGCGCCAGCAGCCCCGGGGATGAGCAGTTCTTC | CASSPGDEQFF
. | TRBJ2-5 | TRBV5-6 | TRBD1 | TGTGCCAGCAACCTCAGGGGGCGGGTGGAGACCCAGTACTTC | CASNLRGRVETQYF
once | TRBJ2-7 | TRBV2 | . | TGTGCCAGCAGTGAACATGGCACAAACTACGAGCAGTACTTC | CASSEHGTNYEQYF
. | TRBJ1-1 | TRBV13 | . | TGTGCCAGCAGCACCAAACAGGGAGAAGGCACTGAAGCTTTCTTT | CASSTKQGEGTEAFF
. | TRBJ1-4 | TRBV7-8 | . | TGTGCCAGCAGCTTCCCGAGCAGGGGAAATGAAAAACTGTTTTTT | CASSFPSRGNEKLFF
. | TRBJ1-1 | TRBV7-2 | TRBD1 | TGTGCCAGCAGCTTGGGACAGGCTAACACTGAAGCTTTCTTT | CASSLGQANTEAFF
few | TRBJ1-5 | TRBV2 | . | TGTGCCAGCAACTTACAGGGCGGGAGGGCCAATCAGCCCCAGCATTTT | CASNLQGGRANQPQHF
. | TRBJ2-3 | TRBV6-5 | TRBD2 | TGTGCCAGCAGTTACTCCCCCCCAGCGGGGACAGATACGCAGTATTTT | CASSYSPPAGTDTQYF
. | TRBJ1-4 | TRBV21-1 | . | TGTGCCACCCTAGGAGGGGAAGCGACTAATGAAAAACTGTTTTTT | CATLGGEATNEKLFF
. | TRBJ2-6 | TRBV5-4 | TRBD1 | TGTGCCAGCAGTTCCGGGACAGGGGGTTTTTCTGGGGCCAACGTCCTGACTTTC | CASSSGTGGFSGANVLTF
. | TRBJ2-3 | TRBV19 | TRBD2 | TGTGCCAGTAGCCTCGGACTAGCTAGCACAGATACGCAGTATTTT | CASSLGLASTDTQYF
. | TRBJ1-2 | TRBV11-2 | TRBD1 | TGTGCCAGCAGCGAACAGGGGATAGGAGCTAACTATGGCTACACCTTC | CASSEQGIGANYGYTF
. | TRBJ1-5 | TRBV7-3 | . | TGTGCCAGCATTCTCAGGCGTCAGCCCCAGCATTTT | CASILRRQPQHF
few | TRBJ2-1 | TRBV5-6 | TRBD2 | TGTGCCAGCAGCTCCCTGCTAGCGGGAGGTGGGAATGAGCAGTTCTTC | CASSSLLAGGGNEQFF
. | TRBJ1-4 | TRBV18 | . | TGTGCCAGCTCACCCTATCAACCTCAGGCCGAAAAACTGTTTTTT | CASSPYQPQAEKLFF
. | TRBJ2-5 | TRBV7-9 | TRBD2 | TGTGCCAGCAGCCCAGCGGGGGAGACCCAGTACTTC | CASSPAGETQYF
. | TRBJ1-3 | TRBV5-6 | . | TGTGCCAGCGAATGGGGGGTTTCTGGAAACACCATATATTTT | CASEWGVSGNTIYF
. | TRBJ2-5 | TRBV2 | . | TGTGCCAGCAGGATACTAAGGTCAGAGACCCAGTACTTC | CASRILRSETQYF
. | TRBJ2-3 | TRBV19 | TRBD2 | TGTGCCAGTAGTCTGGGACTAGCGGACACAGATACGCAGTATTTT | CASSLGLADTDTQYF
once | TRBJ2-7 | TRBV7-8 | . | TGTGCCAGCAGCTTAGATCGCCGGGACGAGCAGTACTTC | CASSLDRRDEQYF
. | TRBJ2-5 | TRBV10-3 | . | TGTGCCATCAGTTACGGGGAGACCCAGTACTTC | CAISYGETQYF
. | TRBJ2-1 | TRBV7-3 | TRBD2 | TGTGCCAGCAGCTTAGTAGGCGGGAGGGGCAATGAGCAGTTCTTC | CASSLVGGRGNEQFF
. | TRBJ1-5 | TRBV2 | . | TGTGCCAGCAGTGAAGCGCTTCAGGGTAATCAGCCCCAGCATTTT | CASSEALQGNQPQHF
. | TRBJ1-3 | TRBV19 | . | TGTGCCAGTAGGCGAACCCGGGACACTGTAGGTCGGAACACCATATATTTT | CASRRTRDTVGRNTIYF
once | TRBJ1-6 | TRBV4-2 | . | TGTGCCAGCAGCCCCCGGCGGGGGTCTGATTCACCCCTCCACTTT | CASSPRRGSDSPLHF
. | TRBJ1-6 | TRBV6-1 | TRBD1 | TGTGCCAGCAGGGGGACAGCCAATTCACCCCTCCACTTT | CASRGTANSPLHF
. | TRBJ2-3 | TRBV5-5 | . | TGTGCCAGCAGCTTGTACCAGGGGCAAAGGGATACGCAGTATTTT | CASSLYQGQRDTQYF
. | TRBJ1-6 | TRBV14 | . | TGTGCCAGCAGCCAAGATTGGCCAGGGGCTTCACCCCTCCACTTT | CASSQDWPGASPLHF
. | TRBJ2-1 | TRBV15 | . | TGTGCCACCAGCAGAGTATCAGGGGGGAGTGAGCAGTTCTTC | CATSRVSGGSEQFF
. | TRBJ1-4 | TRBV30 | . | TGTGCCTGGAGTGTGGGCAGGGGTAGTGAAAAACTGTTTTTT | CAWSVGRGSEKLFF
. | TRBJ1-4 | TRBV29-1 | . | TGCAGCGTTGGGGGGCAGGCTAATGAAAAACTGTTTTTT | CSVGGQANEKLFF
. | TRBJ2-3 | TRBV19 | TRBD1 | TGTGCCAGTAACAGGGGTCACACAGATACGCAGTATTTT | CASNRGHTDTQYF
. | TRBJ2-7 | TRBV30 | TRBD2 | TGTGCCTGGAGTGTACTGGAGCGGGAGGGGGCCTACGAGCAGTACTTC | CAWSVLEREGAYEQYF
. | TRBJ1-6 | TRBV4-2 | . | TGTGCCAGCAGCCAGGTGGACAGACAGCTCCACTTT | CASSQVDRQLHF
. | TRBJ1-2 | TRBV20-1 | . | TGCAGTCTTAGACAGGTCTCTGGCTACACCTTC | CSLRQVSGYTF
once | TRBJ2-2 | TRBV5-1 | . | TGCGCCAGCAGCACCAGGGGACAGAACACCGGGGAGCTGTTTTTT | CASSTRGQNTGELFF